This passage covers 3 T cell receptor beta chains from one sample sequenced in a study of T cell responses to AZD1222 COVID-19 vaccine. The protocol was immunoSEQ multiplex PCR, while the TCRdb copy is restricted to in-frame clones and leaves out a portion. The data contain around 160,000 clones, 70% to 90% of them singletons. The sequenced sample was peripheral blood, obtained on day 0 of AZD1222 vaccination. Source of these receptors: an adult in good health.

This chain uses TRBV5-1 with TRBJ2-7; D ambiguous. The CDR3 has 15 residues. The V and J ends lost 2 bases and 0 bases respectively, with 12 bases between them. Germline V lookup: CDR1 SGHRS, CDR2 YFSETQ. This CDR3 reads CASSLDGASSYEQYF. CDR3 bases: TGCGCCAGCAGCTTAGACGGTGCTAGCTCCTACGAGCAGTACTTC.

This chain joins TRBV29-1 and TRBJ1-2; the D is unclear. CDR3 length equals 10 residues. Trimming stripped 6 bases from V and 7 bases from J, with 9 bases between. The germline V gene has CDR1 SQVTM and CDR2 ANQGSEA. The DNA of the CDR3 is TGCAGCGTCGGGGATTCTGGCTACACCTTC. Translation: CSVGDSGYTF.

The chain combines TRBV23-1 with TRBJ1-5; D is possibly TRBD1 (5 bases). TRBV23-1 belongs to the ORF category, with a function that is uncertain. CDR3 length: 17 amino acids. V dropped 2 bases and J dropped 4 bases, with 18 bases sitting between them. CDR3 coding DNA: TGCGCCAGCAGTCAACACCAACCCGGGACCTTAAATCAGCCCCAGCATTTT. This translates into CASSQHQPGTLNQPQHF.